The 21 T cell receptor beta chains below come from one sample, sequenced in a study of blood T cell repertoires in COVID-19. Sequencing was performed with immunoSEQ multiplex PCR; in TCRdb, only in-frame clones are kept and a portion is missing. The sample holds around 150,000 clones, 80% to 95% seen once. Sequencing was done on a sample of peripheral blood. The source of these receptors is a woman in her forties or fifties with acute or convalescent COVID-19.

The genes are TRBV5-1 and TRBJ1-1; 8 nucleotides line up with TRBD1. This CDR3 has 16 residues. The trim removed 4 bases at V and 0 bases at J, leaving 8 bases unmatched. The germline CDR1 and CDR2 sequences are SGHRS and YFSETQ. Written as DNA, the CDR3 is TGCGCCAGCAGCCTGGGGGCAGGGGGCGTGAACACTGAAGCTTTCTTT. Amino acids: CASSLGAGGVNTEAFF.

This clone was seen a single time. The chain uses TRBV18 and TRBJ1-6, with D perhaps TRBD1 (5 bases). V was cut by 4 bases and J by 8 bases, with 12 bases left in between. The CDR3 has 14 residues. CDR1 and CDR2 from the germline V gene are KGHSH and LQKENI. The CDR3 region has the DNA TGTGCCAGCTCACTGGCAGGGAAAGATTCACCCCTCCACTTT. Its protein is CASSLAGKDSPLHF. Complete variable domain (other parts from reference TRBV18 and TRBJ1-6): NAGVMQNPRHLVRRRGQEARLRCSPMKGHSHVYWYRQLPEEGLKFMVYLQKENIIDESGMPKERFSAEFPKEGPSILRIQQVVRGDSAAYFCASSLAGKDSPLHFGNGTRLTVT.

The J gene is TRBJ1-2, the V gene TRBV19; D is unclear. Trimming left V 0 bases short and J 9 bases short, with 17 bases between. This CDR3 is built from 15 residues. The germline CDR1 and CDR2 sequences are LNHDA and SQIVND (reference sequence). The CDR3 bases are TGTGCCAGTAGTATAGACATCTTCTCCGAGGTCCGCTACACCTTC. Translated, it gives CASSIDIFSEVRYTF.

The chain links TRBV7-3 to TRBJ2-1; D not certain. Germline V gene sequence: CDR1 SGHTA, CDR2 FQGTGA. The CDR3 is 14 residues long. The V end was cut by 3 bases, the J end by 3 bases, with 9 bases between. The CDR3 is CASSLIANYNEQFF. The CDR3 DNA follows: TGTGCCAGCAGCTTGATAGCTAACTACAATGAGCAGTTCTTC.

The count of this clone is one. In DNA, the CDR3 is TGTGCCAGCAGCGTGGGGACTAGCGGGAGAAATACGCAGTATTTT. This gives the protein CASSVGTSGRNTQYF. V usage is TRBV9 and J usage is TRBJ2-3, with 14 bases lining up with TRBD2. After removal of 2 bases from V and 7 bases from J, the junction contained 3 bases not matched to a gene. Germline loops: CDR1 SGDLS, CDR2 YYNGEE. The CDR3 sequence is 15 residues long.

The chain is built from TRBV7-2 and TRBJ1-6; 8 nucleotides align to TRBD1. The CDR3 runs to 16 residues. Germline trimming cut 0 bases from V and 6 bases from J; bases unmatched to any gene: 4. The germline CDR1 and CDR2 sequences are SGHTA and FQGNSA. The CDR3: CASSLALGQGNSPLHF. The CDR3 coding sequence is TGTGCCAGCAGCTTAGCGCTTGGACAGGGTAATTCACCCCTCCACTTT.

This chain uses TRBV2 with TRBJ1-3, with a tentative D call TRBD1 (5 bases). Germline CDR1 and CDR2: SNHLY and FYNNEI. CDR3 length equals 16 residues. With 5 bases removed from V and 4 bases from J, the gap between germline ends came to 18 bases. This chain's CDR3 is CASSRGGTVTGNTIYF. As DNA, the CDR3 is TGTGCCAGCAGTAGAGGAGGGACGGTCACGGGAAACACCATATATTTT.

This CDR3 reads CASSYGGQGARYGYTF. The CDR3 bases are TGTGCCAGCAGTTACGGGGGACAGGGGGCCAGGTATGGCTACACCTTC. The V and J genes are TRBV6-5 and TRBJ1-2, with TRBD1 matching over 12 bases. The CDR3 loop spans 16 amino acids. With V trimmed by 2 bases and J by 5 bases, 6 bases remained unmatched. CDR1 and CDR2 from the germline V gene are MNHEY and SVGAGI.

V and J are TRBV7-9 and TRBJ1-5; D unclear. Trimming took off 5 bases at V and 6 bases at J, with 14 bases between the two ends. Germline CDR1 SEHNR, CDR2 FQNEAQ (reference sequence). The length of the CDR3 is 14 residues. The CDR3 here is CASSPYGVGQPQHF. The CDR3 DNA follows: TGTGCCAGCAGCCCCTACGGGGTGGGTCAGCCCCAGCATTTT.

The chain joins TRBV3-1 (or the pseudogene TRBV3-2) to TRBJ1-3; D may be TRBD1 (5 bases). Germline V gives CDR1 LGHDT, CDR2 YNNKEL (reference sequence). V was trimmed by 5 bases and J by 4 bases, leaving 12 bases between them. There are 14 residues in the CDR3. CDR3 sequence reads: CASSSRGAGNTIYF. CDR3 coding DNA: TGTGCCAGCAGCTCCCGCGGGGCAGGAAACACCATATATTTT.

The CDR3 reads CASSIARAPRTGELFF. CDR3 DNA: TGTGCCAGTAGTATAGCCAGGGCGCCGCGGACCGGGGAGCTGTTTTTT. The rearrangement uses TRBV19 and TRBJ2-2; D is perhaps TRBD1 (5 bases). CDR1 and CDR2 (germline): LNHDA, SQIVND (reference sequence). This CDR3 comprises 16 residues. V gave up 1 base and J gave up 5 bases, with 14 bases separating them.

V is TRBV19 and J is TRBJ1-1; TRBD1 aligns across 10 bases. The CDR3 consists of 14 residues. V shed 6 bases, J shed 0 bases, and the junction held 1 base outside the gene matches. Germline assignment: CDR1 LNHDA and CDR2 SQIVND (reference sequence). The CDR3 protein is CASRGTGVNTEAFF. The CDR3 DNA reads as TGTGCCAGTAGGGGGACAGGGGTGAACACTGAAGCTTTCTTT.

This rearrangement joins TRBV28 to TRBJ2-3; a possible D gene is TRBD2 (5 bases). The length of the CDR3 is 15 residues. Trimming removed 7 bases at V and 0 bases at J, with 14 bases between. Germline V gene sequence: CDR1 MDHEN, CDR2 SYDVKM. The CDR3 DNA follows: TGTGCCAGCAATATCGGGCCGGGGAGCACAGATACGCAGTATTTT. It is translated as CASNIGPGSTDTQYF. The full variable domain, completed using reference TRBV28 and TRBJ2-3, is DVKVTQSSRYLVKRTGEKVFLECVQDMDHENMFWYRQDPGLGLRLIYFSYDVKMKEKGDIPEGYSVSREKKERFSLILESASTNQTSMYLCASNIGPGSTDTQYFGPGTRLTVL.

The V gene is TRBV28, the J gene TRBJ1-5; a weak D match, TRBD1 (6 bases). Germline V gene data show CDR1 as MDHEN and CDR2 as SYDVKM. The V end lost 6 bases, the J end lost 7 bases, and 16 bases lay between the germline ends. The length of the CDR3 is 14 residues. The CDR3: CASSSPLGQQPQHF. For the CDR3, the DNA is TGTGCCAGCAGCTCTCCTTTGGGACAACAGCCCCAGCATTTT.

This chain joins TRBV19 and TRBJ1-1; 11 nucleotides line up with TRBD1. Germline lookup yields CDR1 LNHDA and CDR2 SQIVND (reference sequence). This CDR3 is 15 amino acids long. The V segment lost 5 bases and the J segment 4 bases; nucleotides outside the gene matches: 6. The CDR3 is CASSPDRGLGTEAFF. CDR3 nucleotide sequence: TGTGCCAGTAGTCCGGACAGGGGGCTGGGCACTGAAGCTTTCTTT.

This sequence joins TRBV25-1 and TRBJ1-6; D gene uncertain. Trimming cost V 0 bases and J 0 bases, with 12 bases left between them. Germline V gene data show CDR1 as MGHDK and CDR2 as SYGVNS. This CDR3 has 18 amino acids. The CDR3 DNA reads TGTGCCAGCAGTGAATATGGGCAGACGAGCTCCTATAATTCACCCCTCCACTTT. Protein product: CASSEYGQTSSYNSPLHF. The full variable domain, in which reference TRBV25-1 and TRBJ1-6 provide the parts outside the CDR3, is EADIYQTPRYLVIGTGKKITLECSQTMGHDKMYWYQQDPGMELHLIHYSYGVNSTEKGDLSSESTVSRIRTEHFPLTLESARPSHTSQYLCASSEYGQTSSYNSPLHFGNGTRLTVT.

The chain recombines TRBV6-2 or TRBV6-3 with TRBJ2-1, with TRBD2 identical over 8 bases. Germline CDR1 is MNHEY and CDR2 is SVGEGT. J was trimmed by 12 bases and V by 2 bases; bases with no gene match: 3. The CDR3 consists of 12 residues. The CDR3 reads CASSYEAGGQFF. The DNA for the CDR3 is TGTGCCAGCAGTTACGAGGCGGGAGGGCAGTTCTTC.

The chain joins TRBV28 to TRBJ2-1, with TRBD2 as a possible D gene (6 bases). The CDR3 is 13 residues long. With 5 bases removed from V and 6 bases from J, the gap between germline ends came to 11 bases. Germline V gene lookup returns CDR1 MDHEN and CDR2 SYDVKM. The CDR3 region has the DNA TGTGCCAGCAGTCCGCTCGGGGGCAATGAGCAGTTCTTC. As protein: CASSPLGGNEQFF.

The rearrangement joins TRBV27 to TRBJ1-6; 10 bases match TRBD1. After removal of 2 bases from V and 4 bases from J, the junction contained 5 bases not matched to a gene. This CDR3 spans 17 amino acids. The germline V gene has CDR1 MNHEY and CDR2 SMNVEV (reference sequence). The DNA of the CDR3 is TGTGCCAGCAGTTTAGAGGGGGGACAGGGGTATAATTCACCCCTCCACTTT. It translates to CASSLEGGQGYNSPLHF.

The rearrangement uses TRBV11-2 and TRBJ2-7; D is unclear. V was trimmed by 6 bases and J by 3 bases, leaving 12 bases between them. Germline V gene data show CDR1 as SGHAT and CDR2 as FQNNGV. The CDR3 is 13 amino acids. CDR3 DNA: TGTGCCAGCAGGACCGACGGAGACTACGAGCAGTACTTC. Its translation: CASRTDGDYEQYF.

This chain uses TRBV10-2 with TRBJ2-7; TRBD2 is a possible D gene (7 bases). The CDR3 spans 13 residues. V was cut by 10 bases and J by 2 bases, with 15 bases left in between. Germline V gene data show CDR1 as WSHSY and CDR2 as SAAADI. CDR3 sequence: CATQGRGTYEQYF. CDR3 nucleotide sequence: TGCGCCACCCAGGGGAGGGGGACCTACGAGCAGTACTTC.